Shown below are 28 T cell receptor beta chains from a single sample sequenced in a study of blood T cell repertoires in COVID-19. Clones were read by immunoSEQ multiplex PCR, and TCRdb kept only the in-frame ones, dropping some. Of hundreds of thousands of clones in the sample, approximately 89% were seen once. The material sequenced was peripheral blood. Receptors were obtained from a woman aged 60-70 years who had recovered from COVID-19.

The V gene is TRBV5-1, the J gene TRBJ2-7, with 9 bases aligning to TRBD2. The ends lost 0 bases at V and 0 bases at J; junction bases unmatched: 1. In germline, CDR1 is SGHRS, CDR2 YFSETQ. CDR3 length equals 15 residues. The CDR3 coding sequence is TGCGCCAGCAGCTTGGGCGGGGGGGACTCCTACGAGCAGTACTTC. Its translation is CASSLGGGDSYEQYF.

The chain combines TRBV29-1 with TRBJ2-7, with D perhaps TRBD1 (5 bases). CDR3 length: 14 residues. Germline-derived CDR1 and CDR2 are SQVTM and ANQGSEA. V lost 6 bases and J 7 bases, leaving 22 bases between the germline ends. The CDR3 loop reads CSVDLPGRAREQYF. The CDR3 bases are TGCAGCGTCGACCTCCCCGGCAGGGCGAGGGAGCAGTACTTC.

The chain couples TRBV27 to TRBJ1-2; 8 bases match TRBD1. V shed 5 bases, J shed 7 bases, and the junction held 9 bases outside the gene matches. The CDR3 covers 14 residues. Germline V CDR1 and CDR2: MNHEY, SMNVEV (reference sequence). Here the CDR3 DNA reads TGTGCCAGCAGTCCCCGACAGGGGAAGGCTGGCTACACCTTC. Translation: CASSPRQGKAGYTF.

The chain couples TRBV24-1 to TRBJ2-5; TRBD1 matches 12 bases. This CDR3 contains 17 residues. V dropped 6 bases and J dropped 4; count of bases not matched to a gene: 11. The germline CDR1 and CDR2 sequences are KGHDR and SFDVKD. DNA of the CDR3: TGTGCCACCAGTCCGGGACAGGGGGCCCGTACGGGAGAGACCCAGTACTTC. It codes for CATSPGQGARTGETQYF.

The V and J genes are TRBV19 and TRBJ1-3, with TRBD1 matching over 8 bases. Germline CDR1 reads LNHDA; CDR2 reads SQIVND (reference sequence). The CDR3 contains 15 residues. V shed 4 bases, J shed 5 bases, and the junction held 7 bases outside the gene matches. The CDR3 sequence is CASSTNGQGRNTIYF. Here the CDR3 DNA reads TGTGCCAGTAGTACCAACGGACAGGGCAGAAACACCATATATTTT.

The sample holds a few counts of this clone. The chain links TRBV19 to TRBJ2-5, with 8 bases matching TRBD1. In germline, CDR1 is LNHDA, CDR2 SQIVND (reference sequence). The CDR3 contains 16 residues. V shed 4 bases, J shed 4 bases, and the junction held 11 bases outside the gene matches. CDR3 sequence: CASSKLTGEARETQYF. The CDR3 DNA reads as TGTGCCAGTAGTAAATTGACAGGGGAAGCGAGAGAGACCCAGTACTTC.

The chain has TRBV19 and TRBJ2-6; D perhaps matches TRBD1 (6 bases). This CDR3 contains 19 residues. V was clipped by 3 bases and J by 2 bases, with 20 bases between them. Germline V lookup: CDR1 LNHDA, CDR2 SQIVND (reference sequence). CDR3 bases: TGTGCCAGTAGTATCCGGATACAGGGATTAAGCCCTGGGGCCAACGTCCTGACTTTC. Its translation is CASSIRIQGLSPGANVLTF.

CDR3 amino acids: CASSFNRGDDTQYF. CDR3 nucleotide sequence: TGTGCCAGCAGCTTCAACAGGGGGGATGATACGCAGTATTTT. The chain carries TRBV11-2 and TRBJ2-3; 8 bases line up with TRBD1. The V gene's germline CDR1 is SGHAT and CDR2 FQNNGV. With 3 bases clipped from V and 6 bases from J, the junction kept 5 bases outside the gene matches. The CDR3 is 14 amino acids.

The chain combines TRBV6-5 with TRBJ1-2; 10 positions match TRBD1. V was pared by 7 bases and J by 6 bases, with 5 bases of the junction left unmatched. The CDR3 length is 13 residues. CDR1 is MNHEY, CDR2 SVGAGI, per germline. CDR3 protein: CASTGDRGDGYTF. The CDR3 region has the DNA TGTGCCAGCACCGGGGACAGGGGAGATGGCTACACCTTC.

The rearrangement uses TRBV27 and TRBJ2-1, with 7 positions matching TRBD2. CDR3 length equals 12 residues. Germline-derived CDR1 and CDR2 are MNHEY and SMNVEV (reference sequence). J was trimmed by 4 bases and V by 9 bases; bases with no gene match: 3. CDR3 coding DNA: TGTGCCAGTACGGGGGGATACAATGAGCAGTTCTTC. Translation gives CASTGGYNEQFF.

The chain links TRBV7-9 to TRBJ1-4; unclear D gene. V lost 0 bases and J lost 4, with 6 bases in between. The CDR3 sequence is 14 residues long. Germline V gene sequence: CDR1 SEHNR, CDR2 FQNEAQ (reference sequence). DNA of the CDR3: TGTGCCAGCAGCTTAGCGGCGGTTAATGAAAAACTGTTTTTT. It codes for CASSLAAVNEKLFF.

The CDR3 spells CASSLVRGPPHEQFF. For the CDR3, the DNA is TGTGCCAGCAGCTTAGTGCGGGGGCCCCCCCATGAGCAGTTCTTC. This chain links TRBV7-2 with TRBJ2-1, with TRBD2 as a possible D gene (7 bases). The germline V and J ends were trimmed by 1 base and 8 bases, with 15 bases remaining between them. The CDR3 runs to 15 residues. CDR1 SGHTA and CDR2 FQGNSA come from the germline V gene.

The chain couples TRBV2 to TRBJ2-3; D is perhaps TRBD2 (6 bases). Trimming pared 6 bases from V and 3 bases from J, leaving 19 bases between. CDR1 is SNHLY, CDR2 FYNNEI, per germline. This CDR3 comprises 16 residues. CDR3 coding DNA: TGTGCCAGCAGCTCACGGAGGGACCCTGGTACAGATACGCAGTATTTT. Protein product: CASSSRRDPGTDTQYF.

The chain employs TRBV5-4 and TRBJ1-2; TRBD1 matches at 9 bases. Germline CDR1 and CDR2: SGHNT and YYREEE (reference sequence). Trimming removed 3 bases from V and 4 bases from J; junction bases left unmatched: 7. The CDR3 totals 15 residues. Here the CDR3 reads CASSWTGDAAYGYTF. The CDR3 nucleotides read TGTGCCAGCAGCTGGACAGGGGATGCGGCCTATGGCTACACCTTC.

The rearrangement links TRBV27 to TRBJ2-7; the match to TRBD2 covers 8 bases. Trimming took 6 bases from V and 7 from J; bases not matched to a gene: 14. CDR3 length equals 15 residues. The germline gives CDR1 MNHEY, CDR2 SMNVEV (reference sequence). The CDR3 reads CASSSGSGAPREQYF. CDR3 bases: TGTGCCAGCAGCTCGGGTAGCGGGGCACCTAGAGAGCAGTACTTC.

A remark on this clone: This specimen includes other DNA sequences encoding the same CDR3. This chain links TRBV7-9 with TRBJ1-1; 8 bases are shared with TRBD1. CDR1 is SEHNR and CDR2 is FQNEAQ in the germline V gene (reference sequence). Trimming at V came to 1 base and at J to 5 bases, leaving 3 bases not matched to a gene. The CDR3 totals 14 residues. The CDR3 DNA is TGTGCCAGCAGCTTAGGGCAGGGGGCAACTGAAGCTTTCTTT. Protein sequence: CASSLGQGATEAFF.

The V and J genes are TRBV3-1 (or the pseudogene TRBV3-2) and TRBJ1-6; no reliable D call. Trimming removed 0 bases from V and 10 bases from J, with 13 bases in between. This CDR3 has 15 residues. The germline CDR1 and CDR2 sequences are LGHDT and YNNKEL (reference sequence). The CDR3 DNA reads TGTGCCAGCAGCCAAGATCGGGTTCTGCAGTCACCCCTCCACTTT. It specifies CASSQDRVLQSPLHF.

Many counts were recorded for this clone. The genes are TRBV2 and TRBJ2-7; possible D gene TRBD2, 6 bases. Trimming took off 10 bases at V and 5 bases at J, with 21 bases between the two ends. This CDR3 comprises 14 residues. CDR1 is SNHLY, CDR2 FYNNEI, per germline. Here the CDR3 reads CATAGRGGNDEQYF. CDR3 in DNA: TGTGCCACCGCAGGGCGGGGCGGTAATGACGAGCAGTACTTC.

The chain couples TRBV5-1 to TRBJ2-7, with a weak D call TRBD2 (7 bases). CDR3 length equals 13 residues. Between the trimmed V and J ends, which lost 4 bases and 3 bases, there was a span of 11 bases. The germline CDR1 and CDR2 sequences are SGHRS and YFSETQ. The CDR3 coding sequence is TGCGCCAGCAGCCCGGGGGGCGGCTACGAGCAGTACTTC. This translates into CASSPGGGYEQYF.

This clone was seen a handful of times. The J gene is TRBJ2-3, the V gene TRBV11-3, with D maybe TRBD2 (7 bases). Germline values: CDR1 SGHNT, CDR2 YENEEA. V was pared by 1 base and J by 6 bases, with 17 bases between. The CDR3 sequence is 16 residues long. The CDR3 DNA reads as TGTGCCAGCAGCTTAGGTGGGGGGGGGCGCGGCGATACGCAGTATTTT. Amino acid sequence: CASSLGGGGRGDTQYF.

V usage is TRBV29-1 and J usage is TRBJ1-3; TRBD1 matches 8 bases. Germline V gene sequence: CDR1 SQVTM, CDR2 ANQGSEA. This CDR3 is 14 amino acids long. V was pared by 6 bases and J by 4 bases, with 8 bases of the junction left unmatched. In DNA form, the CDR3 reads TGCAGCGTGGCAACAGGGGGACCAGGAAACACCATATATTTT. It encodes CSVATGGPGNTIYF.

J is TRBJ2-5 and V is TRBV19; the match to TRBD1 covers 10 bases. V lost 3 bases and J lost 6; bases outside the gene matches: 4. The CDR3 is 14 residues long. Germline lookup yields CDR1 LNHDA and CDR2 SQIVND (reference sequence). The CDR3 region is CASSMDRGRQTQYF. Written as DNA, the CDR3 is TGTGCCAGTAGTATGGACAGGGGGAGGCAGACCCAGTACTTC.

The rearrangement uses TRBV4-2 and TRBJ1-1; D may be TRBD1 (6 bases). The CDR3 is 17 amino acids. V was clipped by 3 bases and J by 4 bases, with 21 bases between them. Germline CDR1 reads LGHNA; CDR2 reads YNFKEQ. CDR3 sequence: CASSQPQGISLGTEAFF. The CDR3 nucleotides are TGTGCCAGCAGCCAGCCGCAGGGGATAAGCCTGGGCACTGAAGCTTTCTTT.

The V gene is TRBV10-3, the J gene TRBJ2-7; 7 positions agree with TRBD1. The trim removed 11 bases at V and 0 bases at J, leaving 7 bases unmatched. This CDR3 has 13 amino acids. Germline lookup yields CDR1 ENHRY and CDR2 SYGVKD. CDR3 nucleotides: TGTGCCCTTAGGGGGCGAAGCTCCTACGAGCAGTACTTC. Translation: CALRGRSSYEQYF.

The CDR3 is CATSRDRWGEAFF. The CDR3 DNA sequence: TGTGCCACCTCACGGGACAGATGGGGTGAAGCTTTCTTT. V gene TRBV6-5 combines with J gene TRBJ1-1; TRBD1 matches at 7 bases. After removal of 10 bases from V and 7 bases from J, the junction contained 12 bases not matched to a gene. Looked up from germline, CDR1 is MNHEY and CDR2 is SVGAGI. The CDR3 is 13 amino acids.

CDR3 nucleotide sequence: TGTGCCAGCAGCTTAGGACTTACCAATGAGCAGTTCTTC. Its protein product is CASSLGLTNEQFF. V gene TRBV7-3 combines with J gene TRBJ2-1; TRBD2 might be the D (5 bases). Trimming left V 2 bases short and J 6 bases short, with 8 bases between. This CDR3 region has 13 residues. The germline V gene has CDR1 SGHTA and CDR2 FQGTGA.

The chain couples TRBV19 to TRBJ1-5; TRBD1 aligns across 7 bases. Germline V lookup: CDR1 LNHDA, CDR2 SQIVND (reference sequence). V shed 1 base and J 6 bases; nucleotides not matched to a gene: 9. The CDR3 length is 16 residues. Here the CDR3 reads CASSIVHRGGSQPQHF. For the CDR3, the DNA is TGTGCCAGTAGTATAGTTCACAGGGGAGGAAGTCAGCCCCAGCATTTT. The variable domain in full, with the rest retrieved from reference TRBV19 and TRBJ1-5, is DGGITQSPKYLFRKEGQNVTLSCEQNLNHDAMYWYRQDPGQGLRLIYYSQIVNDFQKGDIAEGYSVSREKKESFPLTVTSAQKNPTAFYLCASSIVHRGGSQPQHFGDGTRLSIL.

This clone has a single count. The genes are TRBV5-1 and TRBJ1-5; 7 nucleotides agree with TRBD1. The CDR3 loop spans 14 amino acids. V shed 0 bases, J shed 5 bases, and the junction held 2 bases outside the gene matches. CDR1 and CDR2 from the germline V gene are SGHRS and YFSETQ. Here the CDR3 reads CASSLGGTDQPQHF. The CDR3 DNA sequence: TGCGCCAGCAGCTTGGGGGGGACAGATCAGCCCCAGCATTTT.